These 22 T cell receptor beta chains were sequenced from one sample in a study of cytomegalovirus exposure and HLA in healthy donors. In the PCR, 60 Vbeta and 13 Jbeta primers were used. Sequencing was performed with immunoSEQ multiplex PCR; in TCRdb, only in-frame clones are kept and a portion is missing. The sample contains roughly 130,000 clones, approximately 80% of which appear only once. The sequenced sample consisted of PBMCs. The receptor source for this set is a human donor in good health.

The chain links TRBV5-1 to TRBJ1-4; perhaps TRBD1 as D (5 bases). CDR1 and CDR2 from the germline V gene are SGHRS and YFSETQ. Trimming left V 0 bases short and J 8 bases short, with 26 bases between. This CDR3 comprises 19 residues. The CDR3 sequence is CASSLGGGRPHPLREKLFF. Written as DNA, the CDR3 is TGCGCCAGCAGCTTGGGGGGCGGGAGGCCGCACCCGCTAAGGGAAAAACTGTTTTTT.

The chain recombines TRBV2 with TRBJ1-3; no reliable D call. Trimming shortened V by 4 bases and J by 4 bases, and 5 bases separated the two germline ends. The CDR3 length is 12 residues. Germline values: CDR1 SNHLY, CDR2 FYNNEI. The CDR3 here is CASSGVGNTIYF. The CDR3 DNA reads TGTGCCAGCAGTGGAGTGGGAAACACCATATATTTT.

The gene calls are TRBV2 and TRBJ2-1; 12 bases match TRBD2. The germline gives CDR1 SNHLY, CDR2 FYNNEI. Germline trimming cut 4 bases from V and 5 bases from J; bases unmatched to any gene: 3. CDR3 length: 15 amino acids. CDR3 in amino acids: CASSGTSGDNNEQFF. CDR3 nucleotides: TGTGCCAGCAGTGGGACTAGCGGGGACAACAATGAGCAGTTCTTC.

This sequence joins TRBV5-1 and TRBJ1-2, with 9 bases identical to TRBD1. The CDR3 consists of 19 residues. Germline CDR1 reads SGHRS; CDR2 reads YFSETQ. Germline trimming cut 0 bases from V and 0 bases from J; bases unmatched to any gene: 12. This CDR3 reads CASSLAWDRAALANYGYTF. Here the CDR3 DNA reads TGCGCCAGCAGCTTGGCCTGGGACAGGGCCGCTTTAGCTAACTATGGCTACACCTTC.

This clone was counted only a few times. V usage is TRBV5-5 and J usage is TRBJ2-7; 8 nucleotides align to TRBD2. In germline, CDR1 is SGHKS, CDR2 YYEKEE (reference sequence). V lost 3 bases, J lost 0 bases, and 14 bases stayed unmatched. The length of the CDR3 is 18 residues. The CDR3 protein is CASSSRGELAESSYEQYF. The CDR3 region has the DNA TGTGCCAGCAGCTCCCGAGGTGAACTAGCGGAAAGCTCCTACGAGCAGTACTTC.

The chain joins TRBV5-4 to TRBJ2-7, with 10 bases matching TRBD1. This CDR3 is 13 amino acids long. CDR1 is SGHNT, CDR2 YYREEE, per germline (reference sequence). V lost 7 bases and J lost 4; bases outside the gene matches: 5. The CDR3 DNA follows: TGTGCCAGCTCGGGACAGGGGAAGTACGAGCAGTACTTC. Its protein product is CASSGQGKYEQYF.

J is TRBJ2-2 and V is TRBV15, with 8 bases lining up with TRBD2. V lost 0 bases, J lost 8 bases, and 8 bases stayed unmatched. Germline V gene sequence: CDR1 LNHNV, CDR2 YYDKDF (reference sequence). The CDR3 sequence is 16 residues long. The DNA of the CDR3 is TGTGCCACCAGCAGAGATCTGTATAGCGGGGCTGGGGAGCTGTTTTTT. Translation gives CATSRDLYSGAGELFF.

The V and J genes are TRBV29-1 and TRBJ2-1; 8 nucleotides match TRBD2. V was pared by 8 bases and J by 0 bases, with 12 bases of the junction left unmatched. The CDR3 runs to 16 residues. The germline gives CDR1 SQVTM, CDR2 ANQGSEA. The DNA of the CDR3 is TGCAGCATCCGGGGTAGCGGGGAAGGCTCCTACAATGAGCAGTTCTTC. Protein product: CSIRGSGEGSYNEQFF.

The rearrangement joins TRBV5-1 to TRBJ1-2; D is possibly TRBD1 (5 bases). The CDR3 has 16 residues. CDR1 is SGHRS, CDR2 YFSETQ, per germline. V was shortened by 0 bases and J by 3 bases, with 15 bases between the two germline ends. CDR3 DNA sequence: TGCGCCAGCAGCTTGGGGAGGGGAAACCGGGACTATGGCTACACCTTC. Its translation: CASSLGRGNRDYGYTF. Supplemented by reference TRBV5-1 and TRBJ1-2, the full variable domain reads KAGVTQTPRYLIKTRGQQVTLSCSPISGHRSVSWYQQTPGQGLQFLFEYFSETQRNKGNFPGRFSGRQFSNSRSEMNVSTLELGDSALYLCASSLGRGNRDYGYTFGSGTRLTVV.

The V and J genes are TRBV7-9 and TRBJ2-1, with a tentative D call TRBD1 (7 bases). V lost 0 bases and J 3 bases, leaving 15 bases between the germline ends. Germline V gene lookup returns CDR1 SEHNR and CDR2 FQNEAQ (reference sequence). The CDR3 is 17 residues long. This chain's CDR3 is CASSLAFAGTDYNEQFF. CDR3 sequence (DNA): TGTGCCAGCAGCTTAGCTTTCGCGGGGACAGACTACAATGAGCAGTTCTTC.

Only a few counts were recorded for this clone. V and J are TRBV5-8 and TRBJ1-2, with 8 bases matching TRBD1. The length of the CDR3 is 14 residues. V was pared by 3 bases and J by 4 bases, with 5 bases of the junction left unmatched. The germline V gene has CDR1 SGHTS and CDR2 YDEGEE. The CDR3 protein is CASSSGTGPYGYTF. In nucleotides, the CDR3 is TGTGCCAGCAGCTCGGGGACAGGTCCCTATGGCTACACCTTC.

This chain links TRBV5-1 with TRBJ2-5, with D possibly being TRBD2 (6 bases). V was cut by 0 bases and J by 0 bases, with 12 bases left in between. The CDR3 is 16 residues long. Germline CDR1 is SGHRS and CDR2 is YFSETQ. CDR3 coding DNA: TGCGCCAGCAGCTTGGGTTTAGCGGATTACCAAGAGACCCAGTACTTC. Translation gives CASSLGLADYQETQYF.

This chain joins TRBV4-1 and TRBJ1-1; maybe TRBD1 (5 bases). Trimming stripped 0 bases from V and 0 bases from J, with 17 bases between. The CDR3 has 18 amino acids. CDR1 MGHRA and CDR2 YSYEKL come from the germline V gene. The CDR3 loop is CASSQDVMEGPMNTEAFF. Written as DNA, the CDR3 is TGCGCCAGCAGCCAAGACGTCATGGAGGGGCCCATGAACACTGAAGCTTTCTTT.

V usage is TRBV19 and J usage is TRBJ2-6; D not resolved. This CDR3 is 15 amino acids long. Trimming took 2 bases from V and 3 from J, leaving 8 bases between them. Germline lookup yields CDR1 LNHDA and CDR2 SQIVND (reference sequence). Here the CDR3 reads CASSIRERGANVLTF. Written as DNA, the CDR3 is TGTGCCAGTAGTATAAGAGAGCGTGGGGCCAACGTCCTGACTTTC.

CDR3 sequence reads: CASRVVAGGQEQFF. CDR3 bases: TGTGCCAGCCGGGTGGTAGCGGGGGGCCAGGAGCAGTTCTTC. This rearrangement joins TRBV2 to TRBJ2-1; 10 bases are shared with TRBD2. CDR1 and CDR2 (germline): SNHLY, FYNNEI. CDR3 length equals 14 residues. V was pared by 8 bases and J by 10 bases, with 11 bases of the junction left unmatched.

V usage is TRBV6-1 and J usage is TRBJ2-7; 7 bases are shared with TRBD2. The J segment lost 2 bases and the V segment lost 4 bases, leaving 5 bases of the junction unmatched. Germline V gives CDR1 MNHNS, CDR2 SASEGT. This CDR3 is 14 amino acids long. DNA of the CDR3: TGTGCCAGCAGTGGTCTAGCGGATACCTACGAGCAGTACTTC. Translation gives CASSGLADTYEQYF.

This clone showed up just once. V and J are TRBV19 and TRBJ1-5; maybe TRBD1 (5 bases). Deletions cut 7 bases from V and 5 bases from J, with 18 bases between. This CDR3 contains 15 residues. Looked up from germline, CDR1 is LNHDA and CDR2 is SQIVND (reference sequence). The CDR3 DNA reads TGTGCCAGTATCCCGAGTGGGGGGGACCATCAGCCCCAGCATTTT. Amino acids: CASIPSGGDHQPQHF. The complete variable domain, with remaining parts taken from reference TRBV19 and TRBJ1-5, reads DGGITQSPKYLFRKEGQNVTLSCEQNLNHDAMYWYRQDPGQGLRLIYYSQIVNDFQKGDIAEGYSVSREKKESFPLTVTSAQKNPTAFYLCASIPSGGDHQPQHFGDGTRLSIL.

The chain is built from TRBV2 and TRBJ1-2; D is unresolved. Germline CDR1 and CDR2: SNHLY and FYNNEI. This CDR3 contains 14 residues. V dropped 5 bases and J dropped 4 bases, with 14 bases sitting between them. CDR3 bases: TGTGCCAGCAGTCCACGCGAAACAGCCTATGGCTACACCTTC. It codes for CASSPRETAYGYTF.

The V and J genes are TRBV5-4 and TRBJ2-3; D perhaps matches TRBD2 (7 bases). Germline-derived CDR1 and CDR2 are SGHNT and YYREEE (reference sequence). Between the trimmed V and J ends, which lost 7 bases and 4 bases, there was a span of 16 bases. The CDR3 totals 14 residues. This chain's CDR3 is CASHPSGGPDTQYF. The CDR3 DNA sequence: TGTGCCAGCCACCCTTCGGGGGGCCCAGATACGCAGTATTTT.

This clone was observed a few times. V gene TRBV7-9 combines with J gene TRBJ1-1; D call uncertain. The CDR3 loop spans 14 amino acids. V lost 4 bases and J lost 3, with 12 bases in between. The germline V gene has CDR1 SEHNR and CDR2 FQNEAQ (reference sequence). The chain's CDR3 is CASSWPSDYTEAFF. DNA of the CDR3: TGTGCCAGCAGCTGGCCGAGCGACTACACTGAAGCTTTCTTT.

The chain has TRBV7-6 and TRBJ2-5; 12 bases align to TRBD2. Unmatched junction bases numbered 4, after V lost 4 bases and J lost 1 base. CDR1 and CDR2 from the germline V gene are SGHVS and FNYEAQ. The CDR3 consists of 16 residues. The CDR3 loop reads CASSSPTSGGQETQYF. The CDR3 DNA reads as TGTGCCAGCAGCTCTCCGACTAGCGGGGGCCAAGAGACCCAGTACTTC.

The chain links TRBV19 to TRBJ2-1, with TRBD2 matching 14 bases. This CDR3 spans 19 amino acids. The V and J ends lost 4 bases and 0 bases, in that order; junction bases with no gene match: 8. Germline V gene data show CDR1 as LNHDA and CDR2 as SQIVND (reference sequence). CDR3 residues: CASSNGLAGGRSSYNEQFF. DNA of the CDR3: TGTGCCAGTAGTAATGGACTAGCGGGGGGCCGGAGCTCCTACAATGAGCAGTTCTTC.